Listed here are 14 T cell receptor beta chains from one sample, sequenced in a study of cytomegalovirus exposure and HLA in healthy donors. The PCR was carried out with 60 Vbeta primers and 13 Jbeta primers. Produced via immunoSEQ multiplex PCR; TCRdb's table is partial and in-frame only. The sample has about 76,000 clones, roughly 73% seen once; the top ten hold about 16%. The sequenced sample consisted of PBMCs. Source of these receptors: a woman aged 40 to 50 in good health and CMV-seropositive.

The chain has TRBV7-6 and TRBJ2-7, with 11 bases lining up with TRBD2. J was trimmed by 4 bases and V by 6 bases; bases with no gene match: 5. Per the germline V gene, CDR1 is SGHVS and CDR2 is FNYEAQ. The CDR3 sequence is 14 residues long. The CDR3: CASSLAGGRYEQYF. CDR3 DNA sequence: TGTGCCAGCAGTCTAGCGGGAGGACGATACGAGCAGTACTTC.

The V call is TRBV28, the J call TRBJ1-5; D gene unclear. CDR1 and CDR2 from the germline V gene are MDHEN and SYDVKM. The CDR3 has 12 amino acids. V lost 1 base, J lost 11 bases, and 9 bases lay in between. The CDR3 sequence is CASSLSRSSQHF. As DNA, the CDR3 is TGTGCCAGCAGTTTATCCAGGTCCTCCCAGCATTTT.

This clone showed up just a few times. This CDR3 is CASKPTGKGPAAFF. The CDR3 DNA follows: TGTGCCAGCAAACCGACAGGGAAAGGCCCTGCAGCTTTCTTT. The J gene is TRBJ1-1, the V gene TRBV6-5; 7 bases map to TRBD1. The CDR3 extends over 14 amino acids. Germline CDR1 reads MNHEY; CDR2 reads SVGAGI. V lost 7 bases to trimming and J lost 10 bases; unmatched junction nucleotides: 15.

With regard to this clone: The same CDR3 arises from other DNA sequences in this sample as well. The rearrangement joins TRBV9 to TRBJ2-3, with D hard to call. The V end was cut by 4 bases, the J end by 2 bases, with 8 bases between. Germline V gene data show CDR1 as SGDLS and CDR2 as YYNGEE. CDR3 size: 13 residues. CDR3 protein: CASSPQITDTQYF. CDR3 nucleotide sequence: TGTGCCAGCAGCCCCCAAATCACAGATACGCAGTATTTT.

The genes are TRBV28 and TRBJ1-5; no definite D call. CDR3 length: 14 residues. Germline V gene data show CDR1 as MDHEN and CDR2 as SYDVKM. Trimming cost V 6 bases and J 0 bases, with 9 bases left between them. The CDR3: CASSLQYSNQPQHF. In DNA form, the CDR3 reads TGTGCCAGCAGCCTACAGTATAGCAATCAGCCCCAGCATTTT.

The chain uses TRBV7-2 and TRBJ1-1, with a tentative D call TRBD1 (5 bases). Germline values: CDR1 SGHTA, CDR2 FQGNSA. This CDR3 spans 16 amino acids. Trimming took 3 bases from V and 2 from J, leaving 16 bases between them. CDR3 in amino acids: CASSLQGWQLNTEAFF. The DNA of the CDR3 is TGTGCCAGCAGCTTGCAGGGCTGGCAGCTAAACACTGAAGCTTTCTTT.

The chain combines TRBV5-1 with TRBJ2-6; no clear D gene. This CDR3 is 16 amino acids long. In germline, CDR1 is SGHRS, CDR2 YFSETQ. V dropped 4 bases and J dropped 0 bases, with 11 bases sitting between them. Written as DNA, the CDR3 is TGCGCCAGCAGCGAGGCTATAGTCTCTGGGGCCAACGTCCTGACTTTC. It is translated as CASSEAIVSGANVLTF.

J is TRBJ1-5 and V is TRBV30; perhaps TRBD1 as D (6 bases). Germline V gives CDR1 GTSNPN, CDR2 SVGIG (reference sequence). V shed 4 bases and J shed 9 bases, with 16 bases lying between them. The CDR3 sequence is 13 residues long. The CDR3 nucleotides are TGTGCCTGGACCGGACAGAAGAATATGCCCCAGCATTTT. It yields the protein CAWTGQKNMPQHF. Filled out from reference TRBV30 and TRBJ1-5, the complete variable domain reads SQTIHQWPATLVQPVGSPLSLECTVEGTSNPNLYWYRQAAGRGLQLLFYSVGIGQISSEVPQNLSASRPQDRQFILSSKKLLLSDSGFYLCAWTGQKNMPQHFGDGTRLSIL.

V gene TRBV19 combines with J gene TRBJ1-4; a possible D gene is TRBD1 (6 bases). The V and J ends lost 5 bases and 3 bases respectively, with 19 bases between them. Germline V gene lookup returns CDR1 LNHDA and CDR2 SQIVND (reference sequence). The CDR3 runs 17 residues. The chain's CDR3 is CASSQPGDTSANEKLFF. CDR3 nucleotides: TGTGCCAGTAGTCAACCAGGGGATACTTCAGCTAATGAAAAACTGTTTTTT.

This clone occurred a few times. This rearrangement joins TRBV7-8 to TRBJ2-7, with TRBD2 identical over 9 bases. Germline V gives CDR1 SGHVS, CDR2 FQNEAQ. After removal of 3 bases from V and 4 bases from J, the junction contained 1 base not matched to a gene. This CDR3 is 13 amino acids long. In DNA, the CDR3 is TGTGCCAGCAGCTTGAGCGGGAGGTACGAGCAGTACTTC. Amino acid sequence: CASSLSGRYEQYF. Using reference TRBV7-8 and TRBJ2-7 for the parts outside the CDR3, the full variable domain is GAGVSQSPRYKVAKRGQDVALRCDPISGHVSLFWYQQALGQGPEFLTYFQNEAQLDKSGLPSDRFFAERPEGSVSTLKIQRTQQEDSAVYLCASSLSGRYEQYFGPGTRLTVT.

J is TRBJ1-6 and V is TRBV7-2, with a weak D call TRBD1 (5 bases). CDR1 and CDR2 from the germline V gene are SGHTA and FQGNSA. This CDR3 is 18 amino acids long. V lost 5 bases and J lost 1, with 18 bases in between. The CDR3 DNA reads TGTGCCAGCAGCCGTGCGATAGGGGCTGGATCCTATAATTCACCCCTCCACTTT. Its translation is CASSRAIGAGSYNSPLHF.

To note about this clone: Given the absence of the conserved phenylalanine or tryptophan at the CDR3 end, a read error is likely. The rearrangement uses TRBV25-1 and TRBJ1-1; possible D gene TRBD1, 5 bases. The CDR3 spans 13 residues. Germline CDR1 and CDR2: MGHDK and SYGVNS. The DNA for the CDR3 is TGTGCCAGCAGTGTAAGGGGCATCACTGATGCTTTCTGT. Residues: CASSVRGITDAFC.

This chain uses TRBV4-2 with TRBJ2-3, with 10 nucleotides matching TRBD2. The germline CDR1 and CDR2 sequences are LGHNA and YNFKEQ. This CDR3 has 16 residues. The ends lost 4 bases at V and 4 bases at J; junction bases unmatched: 8. CDR3 loop: CASSLRAGGLSDTQYF. The CDR3 DNA is TGTGCCAGCAGCCTTAGAGCGGGGGGGCTGTCAGATACGCAGTATTTT.

Comments on this clone: The CDR3 ends on some other residue instead of the conserved phenylalanine or tryptophan, so this is likely a read error. The chain is built from TRBV9 and TRBJ2-3; D uncertain. V shed 3 bases and J shed 0 bases, with 14 bases lying between them. Germline V lookup: CDR1 SGDLS, CDR2 YYNGEE. This CDR3 has 16 residues. The CDR3 loop is CASSGPPTTSTDTQYV. In DNA form, the CDR3 reads TGTGCCAGCAGCGGCCCTCCAACTACTAGCACAGATACGCAGTATGTT.